Each of the 17 T cell receptor beta chains below was sequenced from the same sample in a study of blood T cell repertoires in COVID-19. Sequencing was performed with immunoSEQ multiplex PCR; in TCRdb, only in-frame clones are kept and a portion is missing. Among around 140,000 clones listed, 77% were seen once. The material sequenced was peripheral blood. Receptor source: a woman in her 50s with active or convalescent COVID-19.

The rearrangement joins TRBV11-3 to TRBJ2-2; D perhaps matches TRBD2 (6 bases). CDR1 is SGHNT and CDR2 is YENEEA in the germline V gene. The CDR3 consists of 15 residues. The germline V and J ends were trimmed by 4 bases and 4 bases, with 13 bases remaining between them. CDR3 sequence: CASSSTGSSTGELFF. The CDR3 DNA sequence: TGTGCCAGCAGCTCAACCGGGAGTTCCACCGGGGAGCTGTTTTTT.

This chain uses TRBV20-1 with TRBJ2-1; 10 positions agree with TRBD2. The J segment lost 9 bases and the V segment lost 3 bases, leaving 5 bases of the junction unmatched. The CDR3 covers 13 residues. Germline CDR1 is DFQATT and CDR2 is SNEGSKA (reference sequence). This chain's CDR3 is CSASGLAVGEQFF. The CDR3 DNA reads TGCAGTGCTAGTGGACTAGCGGTGGGTGAGCAGTTCTTC.

The rearrangement links TRBV3-1 (or the pseudogene TRBV3-2) to TRBJ2-3, with a tentative D call TRBD1 (6 bases). Per germline, CDR1 LGHDT and CDR2 YNNKEL (reference sequence). The V gene lost 7 bases and the J gene lost 4 bases, with 12 bases spanning the gap. The length of the CDR3 is 13 residues. The CDR3 spells CASTTQGSDTQYF. The CDR3 DNA follows: TGTGCCAGCACCACACAGGGATCAGATACGCAGTATTTT.

The chain joins TRBV10-3 to TRBJ2-5; possibly TRBD1 for D (6 bases). The CDR3 has 15 residues. Germline CDR1 reads ENHRY; CDR2 reads SYGVKD. The V end was cut by 4 bases, the J end by 2 bases, with 14 bases between. CDR3 amino acids: CAISGGTQVQETQYF. The CDR3 bases are TGTGCCATCAGTGGGGGGACACAGGTACAAGAGACCCAGTACTTC.

This clone was counted between two and nine times. This chain connects TRBV23-1 to TRBJ1-5; a possible D gene is TRBD1 (5 bases). TRBV23-1 is known as an ORF, though its function is uncertain. V shed 8 bases and J shed 3 bases, with 29 bases lying between them. The CDR3 is 19 residues long. Written as DNA, the CDR3 is TGCGCCAGCCCCAATCCTTCGGCGGGGGGGAACCGATCCAATCAGCCCCAGCATTTT. This translates into CASPNPSAGGNRSNQPQHF.

The V call is TRBV5-4, the J call TRBJ2-5, with D unclear. Germline-derived CDR1 and CDR2 are SGHNT and YYREEE (reference sequence). The V gene lost 4 bases and the J gene lost 4 bases, with 14 bases spanning the gap. The CDR3 has 14 amino acids. The CDR3, as DNA: TGTGCCAGCAGCCCCGCCCGGGTGGCAGAGACCCAGTACTTC. Its protein is CASSPARVAETQYF.

The count of this clone is one. The V gene is TRBV4-3, the J gene TRBJ1-6; D ambiguous. This CDR3 spans 15 amino acids. From germline, CDR1 is LGHNA and CDR2 YSLEER. Deletions cut 0 bases from V and 13 bases from J, with 16 bases between. This CDR3 is CASSQDLEGTWPLHF. The CDR3 DNA is TGCGCCAGCAGCCAAGATCTAGAGGGTACGTGGCCCCTCCACTTT.

This clone was counted ten times or more. Within the sample, other DNA sequences also encode this same CDR3. The V gene is TRBV27, the J gene TRBJ2-1, with D possibly TRBD2 on 6 matching bases. V shed 6 bases and J shed 0 bases, with 15 bases lying between them. CDR3 length: 16 amino acids. Looked up from germline, CDR1 is MNHEY and CDR2 is SMNVEV (reference sequence). CDR3 nucleotide sequence: TGTGCCAGCAGCCTCTCGGGGAGGAGCTCCTACAATGAGCAGTTCTTC. Its protein product is CASSLSGRSSYNEQFF.

The chain combines TRBV7-3 with TRBJ2-1; 7 bases map to TRBD2. The CDR3 consists of 16 residues. V lost 0 bases to trimming and J lost 2 bases; unmatched junction nucleotides: 4. CDR1 SGHTA and CDR2 FQGTGA come from the germline V gene. The chain's CDR3 is CASSLTSAGPYNEQFF. The CDR3 bases are TGTGCCAGCAGCTTAACCTCAGCGGGACCCTACAATGAGCAGTTCTTC.

The chain recombines TRBV5-8 with TRBJ1-5; possible D gene TRBD1, 5 bases. The CDR3 loop spans 14 amino acids. CDR1 SGHTS and CDR2 YDEGEE come from the germline V gene. V lost 4 bases, J lost 4 bases, and 12 bases lay in between. CDR3 sequence (DNA): TGTGCCAGCAGCCCACAGGCAACTAATCAGCCCCAGCATTTT. Translating it yields CASSPQATNQPQHF.

The J gene is TRBJ2-3, the V gene TRBV18, with D possibly TRBD1 on 5 matching bases. There are 13 residues in the CDR3. Germline CDR1 is KGHSH and CDR2 is LQKENI. With 8 bases removed from V and 0 bases from J, the gap between germline ends came to 9 bases. The CDR3, as DNA: TGTGCCAGCAAAGGACAAAGCACAGATACGCAGTATTTT. This gives the protein CASKGQSTDTQYF.

V and J are TRBV9 and TRBJ2-1; 7 nucleotides line up with TRBD2. The germline V gene encodes CDR1 SGDLS and CDR2 YYNGEE. After removal of 7 bases from V and 5 bases from J, the junction contained 15 bases not matched to a gene. CDR3 size: 16 residues. The CDR3 region has the DNA TGTGCCAGCTCAGCGTGGGGCGGGAGTGGTAACAATGAGCAGTTCTTC. The encoded protein is CASSAWGGSGNNEQFF. Using reference TRBV9 and TRBJ2-1 for the parts outside the CDR3, the full variable domain is DSGVTQTPKHLITATGQRVTLRCSPRSGDLSVYWYQQSLDQGLQFLIQYYNGEERAKGNILERFSAQQFPDLHSELNLSSLELGDSALYFCASSAWGGSGNNEQFFGPGTRLTVL.

The rearrangement joins TRBV18 to TRBJ2-3; 10 bases are shared with TRBD2. V lost 4 bases, J lost 2 bases, and 3 bases stayed unmatched. CDR3 size: 15 residues. Germline assignment: CDR1 KGHSH and CDR2 LQKENI. The CDR3, as DNA: TGTGCCAGCTCACGAACTAGCGGGGACACAGATACGCAGTATTTT. Translation gives CASSRTSGDTDTQYF.

This clone has a single count. The chain uses TRBV11-2 and TRBJ2-1, with 9 positions matching TRBD2. The V segment lost 2 bases and the J segment 3 bases; nucleotides outside the gene matches: 5. CDR1 and CDR2 from the germline V gene are SGHAT and FQNNGV. The CDR3 is made up of 16 amino acids. In DNA form, the CDR3 reads TGTGCCAGCAGCTTATCTAAAGCGGGGGGCTACAATGAGCAGTTCTTC. This codes for CASSLSKAGGYNEQFF.

This clone was found a few times. The chain links TRBV6-5 to TRBJ2-1; tentative D call: TRBD2 (5 bases). The V gene lost 7 bases and the J gene lost 7 bases, with 11 bases spanning the gap. The CDR3 is made up of 12 amino acids. Germline V gene data show CDR1 as MNHEY and CDR2 as SVGAGI. The CDR3 region is CASTQPGNEQFF. CDR3 DNA sequence: TGTGCCAGCACCCAACCGGGGAATGAGCAGTTCTTC.

The chain joins TRBV4-1 to TRBJ2-7; 7 bases are a match to TRBD2. The V and J ends lost 0 bases and 0 bases, in that order; junction bases with no gene match: 14. From germline, CDR1 is MGHRA and CDR2 YSYEKL. This CDR3 comprises 19 residues. The chain's CDR3 is CASSQESSGAKASSYEQYF. CDR3 nucleotides: TGCGCCAGCAGCCAAGAGTCTAGCGGAGCAAAGGCGAGCTCCTACGAGCAGTACTTC.

The V and J genes are TRBV30 and TRBJ2-2; 9 nucleotides match TRBD2. V lost 0 bases and J lost 4; bases outside the gene matches: 3. Germline V lookup: CDR1 GTSNPN, CDR2 SVGIG (reference sequence). The CDR3 runs 15 residues. The CDR3 sequence is CAWSVTSGPTGELFF. The CDR3 DNA is TGTGCCTGGAGTGTGACTAGCGGACCCACCGGGGAGCTGTTTTTT.